The 26 T cell receptor beta chains below all came from one sample that was sequenced in a study of cytomegalovirus exposure and HLA in healthy donors. The primer mix had 60 Vbeta and 13 Jbeta primers. Produced via immunoSEQ multiplex PCR; TCRdb's table is partial and in-frame only. The sample includes over 80,000 clones, over 60% of them seen just once. Sample: PBMCs. These receptors all stem from a man aged 60-69 years in good health and CMV-seropositive.

The chain couples TRBV30 to TRBJ2-7; 7 bases align to TRBD1. Germline loops: CDR1 GTSNPN, CDR2 SVGIG (reference sequence). The CDR3 spans 12 residues. V trimming: 4 bases; J trimming: 5 bases; junction bases outside the gene matches: 5. This chain's CDR3 is CAWTTGSHEQYF. DNA of the CDR3: TGTGCCTGGACGACAGGGTCCCACGAGCAGTACTTC.

This clone came up a few times. This chain links TRBV30 with TRBJ2-1, with D possibly being TRBD2 (7 bases). Trimming pared 7 bases from V and 0 bases from J, leaving 19 bases between. Germline CDR1 and CDR2: GTSNPN and SVGIG (reference sequence). CDR3 length equals 16 residues. This CDR3 is CASQTGGGVSYNEQFF. The CDR3 DNA reads as TGTGCCTCCCAGACGGGGGGCGGGGTCTCCTACAATGAGCAGTTCTTC.

Only one count was recorded for this clone. The chain uses TRBV27 and TRBJ1-6; possible D gene TRBD1, 6 bases. The CDR3 is 13 residues long. Trimming left V 5 bases short and J 11 bases short, with 13 bases between. Germline-derived CDR1 and CDR2 are MNHEY and SMNVEV (reference sequence). In DNA, the CDR3 is TGTGCCAGCAGTCCGAGTCGACAGGCACCCCTCCACTTT. Its translation: CASSPSRQAPLHF.

V is TRBV27 and J is TRBJ2-7; a possible D gene is TRBD1 (6 bases). Germline V lookup: CDR1 MNHEY, CDR2 SMNVEV (reference sequence). V was pared by 3 bases and J by 2 bases, with 8 bases between. This CDR3 is 13 amino acids long. For the CDR3, the DNA is TGTGCCAGCAGTTTGAACAGGGCCTACGAGCAGTACTTC. This encodes CASSLNRAYEQYF.

The DNA for the CDR3 is TGCGCCAGCAGCCCGGGACTTACGGTCTACGAGCAGTACTTC. Translation: CASSPGLTVYEQYF. V and J are TRBV5-1 and TRBJ2-7; maybe TRBD2 (6 bases). The V gene lost 4 bases and the J gene lost 3 bases, with 14 bases spanning the gap. The length of the CDR3 is 14 residues. Germline values: CDR1 SGHRS, CDR2 YFSETQ.

The CDR3 spells CASSRGLQPASPLHF. The DNA for the CDR3 is TGTGCCAGTAGTAGGGGACTCCAGCCGGCCTCACCCCTCCACTTT. V usage is TRBV19 and J usage is TRBJ1-6, with TRBD1 as a possible D gene (5 bases). Germline CDR1 is LNHDA and CDR2 is SQIVND (reference sequence). V shed 4 bases and J shed 10 bases, with 17 bases lying between them. This CDR3 is 15 amino acids long.

The V and J genes are TRBV9 and TRBJ2-3; D is perhaps TRBD1 (5 bases). Germline V lookup: CDR1 SGDLS, CDR2 YYNGEE. This CDR3 has 15 amino acids. The germline V and J ends were trimmed by 0 bases and 2 bases, with 10 bases remaining between them. CDR3 loop: CASSVAAGHTDTQYF. In DNA, the CDR3 is TGTGCCAGCAGCGTAGCGGCAGGACACACAGATACGCAGTATTTT.

The chain combines TRBV30 with TRBJ2-1, with TRBD1 as a possible D gene (5 bases). Germline V gene lookup returns CDR1 GTSNPN and CDR2 SVGIG (reference sequence). Between the trimmed V and J ends, which lost 2 bases and 3 bases, there was a span of 17 bases. This CDR3 region has 16 residues. The CDR3 spells CAWSKRGDRGYNEQFF. DNA for the CDR3: TGTGCCTGGAGTAAAAGGGGCGACCGCGGCTACAATGAGCAGTTCTTC.

The V call is TRBV7-8, the J call TRBJ2-5; TRBD1 matches at 8 bases. The CDR3 covers 15 residues. J lost 1 base, V lost 0 bases, and 1 base had no gene match. Germline CDR1 reads SGHVS; CDR2 reads FQNEAQ. The CDR3 coding sequence is TGTGCCAGCAGCTTAGCTGGACAGGGCCAAGAGACCCAGTACTTC. The encoded protein is CASSLAGQGQETQYF. The full variable domain, in which reference TRBV7-8 and TRBJ2-5 provide the parts outside the CDR3, is GAGVSQSPRYKVAKRGQDVALRCDPISGHVSLFWYQQALGQGPEFLTYFQNEAQLDKSGLPSDRFFAERPEGSVSTLKIQRTQQEDSAVYLCASSLAGQGQETQYFGPGTRLLVL.

The chain has TRBV13 and TRBJ2-2; TRBD1 matches 9 bases. The CDR3 sequence is 17 residues long. CDR1 is PRHDT and CDR2 is FYEKMQ in the germline V gene (reference sequence). The V and J ends lost 7 bases and 5 bases, in that order; junction bases with no gene match: 14. Written as DNA, the CDR3 is TGTGCCAGCACCTTTATCAGAGGGACAGGGCGGACCGGGGAGCTGTTTTTT. Translating it yields CASTFIRGTGRTGELFF.

The chain couples TRBV30 to TRBJ2-6, with D possibly being TRBD2 (5 bases). The germline gives CDR1 GTSNPN, CDR2 SVGIG (reference sequence). V was clipped by 0 bases and J by 2 bases, with 14 bases between them. This CDR3 spans 17 amino acids. The CDR3 spells CAWSVRRRGPGANVLTF. CDR3 DNA: TGTGCCTGGAGTGTACGCCGTCGGGGTCCTGGGGCCAACGTCCTGACTTTC.

This sequence joins TRBV4-1 and TRBJ1-6; 7 bases fit TRBD1. Germline V gives CDR1 MGHRA, CDR2 YSYEKL. The CDR3 sequence is 16 residues long. V was pared by 0 bases and J by 8 bases, with 7 bases of the junction left unmatched. CDR3: CASSQEGDSTHSPLHF. In DNA form, the CDR3 reads TGCGCCAGCAGCCAAGAAGGGGACAGTACCCATTCACCCCTCCACTTT.

The chain uses TRBV10-3 and TRBJ1-2; D perhaps matches TRBD1 (6 bases). CDR1 is ENHRY, CDR2 SYGVKD, per germline. The CDR3 is 15 residues long. Trimming took off 5 bases at V and 4 bases at J, with 17 bases between the two ends. Here the CDR3 DNA reads TGTGCCATCAGTAACCCTGGCGGGGGCAGCTATGGCTACACCTTC. It yields the protein CAISNPGGGSYGYTF.

This clone was recorded once. The chain uses TRBV11-2 and TRBJ2-5; 7 bases map to TRBD2. CDR1 is SGHAT and CDR2 is FQNNGV in the germline V gene. Trimming removed 5 bases from V and 1 base from J; junction bases left unmatched: 10. The CDR3 is made up of 16 amino acids. The CDR3 nucleotides read TGTGCCAGCAGCCCTGGGAAGCGGGGCCGCCAAGAGACCCAGTACTTC. As protein: CASSPGKRGRQETQYF.

The V call is TRBV27, the J call TRBJ1-1; the match to TRBD1 covers 11 bases. The CDR3 is 15 amino acids. Germline lookup yields CDR1 MNHEY and CDR2 SMNVEV (reference sequence). Germline trimming cut 5 bases from V and 6 bases from J; bases unmatched to any gene: 8. This chain's CDR3 is CASSLRTGGDSEAFF. DNA of the CDR3: TGTGCCAGCAGTCTCAGGACAGGGGGCGATTCTGAAGCTTTCTTT.

This clone was seen only a few times. V gene TRBV5-1 combines with J gene TRBJ1-4; 9 nucleotides match TRBD1. In germline, CDR1 is SGHRS, CDR2 YFSETQ. V shed 1 base, J shed 5 bases, and the junction held 3 bases outside the gene matches. This CDR3 spans 15 amino acids. DNA for the CDR3: TGCGCCAGCAGCTTGTCGGGACAGGGAAATGAAAAACTGTTTTTT. It specifies CASSLSGQGNEKLFF.

The chain couples TRBV25-1 to TRBJ2-7; the D gene is possibly TRBD1 (6 bases). The V gene lost 7 bases and the J gene lost 3 bases, with 22 bases spanning the gap. CDR1 and CDR2 from the germline V gene are MGHDK and SYGVNS. This CDR3 has 16 residues. The CDR3 loop is CASTNPLGHGDYEQYF. CDR3 nucleotides: TGTGCCAGCACTAACCCATTGGGACACGGTGACTACGAGCAGTACTTC.

The V and J genes are TRBV6-5 and TRBJ2-7; 8 nucleotides line up with TRBD1. V shed 1 base and J 6 bases; nucleotides not matched to a gene: 5. The germline V gene encodes CDR1 MNHEY and CDR2 SVGAGI. The CDR3 totals 14 residues. CDR3 sequence: CASSYFQGAGEQYF. The CDR3, as DNA: TGTGCCAGCAGTTACTTTCAGGGGGCGGGCGAGCAGTACTTC.

The chain links TRBV6-1 to TRBJ2-7; maybe TRBD1 (5 bases). The CDR3 runs 15 residues. Per the germline V gene, CDR1 is MNHNS and CDR2 is SASEGT. V gave up 3 bases and J gave up 5 bases, with 17 bases separating them. Here the CDR3 reads CASSDRWTSLNEQYF. CDR3 sequence (DNA): TGTGCCAGCAGTGATCGGTGGACAAGCCTTAACGAGCAGTACTTC.

Written as DNA, the CDR3 is TGTGCCAGCAGCTTCCCTGCGTGGGAGCAGTACTTC. It yields the protein CASSFPAWEQYF. The chain is built from TRBV7-9 and TRBJ2-7; D is uncertain. There are 12 residues in the CDR3. Germline V gives CDR1 SEHNR, CDR2 FQNEAQ (reference sequence). Trimming left V 3 bases short and J 7 bases short, with 10 bases between. The variable domain in full, with the rest retrieved from reference TRBV7-9 and TRBJ2-7, is DTGVSQNPRHKITKRGQNVTFRCDPISEHNRLYWYRQTLGQGPEFLTYFQNEAQLEKSRLLSDRFSAERPKGSFSTLEIQRTEQGDSAMYLCASSFPAWEQYFGPGTRLTVT.

The chain has TRBV6-5 and TRBJ2-5, with 11 bases lining up with TRBD1. The J call may be wrong; the DNA end is better matched by TRBJ2-7. CDR3 size: 15 residues. Germline V lookup: CDR1 MNHEY, CDR2 SVGAGI. Written as DNA, the CDR3 is TGTGCCAGCAACGCGCCGGGACAGGGGGTCCACGAGCAGTACTTC. Residues: CASNAPGQGVHEQYF.

This chain joins TRBV7-9 and TRBJ2-5; 11 bases are a match to TRBD1. The DNA end favors TRBJ2-7, so the J call may be wrong. CDR3 length equals 13 residues. Germline CDR1 is SEHNR and CDR2 is FQNEAQ (reference sequence). CDR3 sequence (DNA): TGTGCCACGGGGACAGGGGGTGGCTACGAGCAGTACTTC. Residues: CATGTGGGYEQYF.

This chain connects TRBV27 to TRBJ2-7; a possible D gene is TRBD2 (6 bases). The V and J ends lost 6 bases and 5 bases respectively, with 14 bases between them. Germline CDR1 MNHEY, CDR2 SMNVEV (reference sequence). The CDR3 is 13 residues long. The CDR3 nucleotides read TGTGCCAGCAGCGGAGGGTTCAACAACGAGCAGTACTTC. Its translation is CASSGGFNNEQYF.

The genes are TRBV6-1 and TRBJ1-2; possibly TRBD1 for D (6 bases). The CDR3 covers 13 residues. Trimming stripped 7 bases from V and 3 bases from J, with 12 bases between. CDR1 is MNHNS, CDR2 SASEGT, per germline. The chain's CDR3 is CASNHQGYYGYTF. CDR3 nucleotides: TGTGCCAGCAACCACCAGGGGTACTATGGCTACACCTTC.

The rearrangement joins TRBV28 to TRBJ1-5; D remains unclear. V dropped 6 bases and J dropped 7 bases, with 19 bases sitting between them. The CDR3 totals 15 residues. The germline gives CDR1 MDHEN, CDR2 SYDVKM. The CDR3 DNA sequence: TGTGCCAGCAGCCCGCGTTTCGGCAACGGGCAGCCCCAGCATTTT. Translating it yields CASSPRFGNGQPQHF.

The chain couples TRBV30 to TRBJ2-3; TRBD2 agrees at 9 bases. CDR3 length equals 14 residues. Germline lookup yields CDR1 GTSNPN and CDR2 SVGIG (reference sequence). J lost 1 base, V lost 2 bases, and 1 base had no gene match. The CDR3 coding sequence is TGTGCCTGGAGTTTAGCGGGGGGCACAGATACGCAGTATTTT. Translated, it gives CAWSLAGGTDTQYF.